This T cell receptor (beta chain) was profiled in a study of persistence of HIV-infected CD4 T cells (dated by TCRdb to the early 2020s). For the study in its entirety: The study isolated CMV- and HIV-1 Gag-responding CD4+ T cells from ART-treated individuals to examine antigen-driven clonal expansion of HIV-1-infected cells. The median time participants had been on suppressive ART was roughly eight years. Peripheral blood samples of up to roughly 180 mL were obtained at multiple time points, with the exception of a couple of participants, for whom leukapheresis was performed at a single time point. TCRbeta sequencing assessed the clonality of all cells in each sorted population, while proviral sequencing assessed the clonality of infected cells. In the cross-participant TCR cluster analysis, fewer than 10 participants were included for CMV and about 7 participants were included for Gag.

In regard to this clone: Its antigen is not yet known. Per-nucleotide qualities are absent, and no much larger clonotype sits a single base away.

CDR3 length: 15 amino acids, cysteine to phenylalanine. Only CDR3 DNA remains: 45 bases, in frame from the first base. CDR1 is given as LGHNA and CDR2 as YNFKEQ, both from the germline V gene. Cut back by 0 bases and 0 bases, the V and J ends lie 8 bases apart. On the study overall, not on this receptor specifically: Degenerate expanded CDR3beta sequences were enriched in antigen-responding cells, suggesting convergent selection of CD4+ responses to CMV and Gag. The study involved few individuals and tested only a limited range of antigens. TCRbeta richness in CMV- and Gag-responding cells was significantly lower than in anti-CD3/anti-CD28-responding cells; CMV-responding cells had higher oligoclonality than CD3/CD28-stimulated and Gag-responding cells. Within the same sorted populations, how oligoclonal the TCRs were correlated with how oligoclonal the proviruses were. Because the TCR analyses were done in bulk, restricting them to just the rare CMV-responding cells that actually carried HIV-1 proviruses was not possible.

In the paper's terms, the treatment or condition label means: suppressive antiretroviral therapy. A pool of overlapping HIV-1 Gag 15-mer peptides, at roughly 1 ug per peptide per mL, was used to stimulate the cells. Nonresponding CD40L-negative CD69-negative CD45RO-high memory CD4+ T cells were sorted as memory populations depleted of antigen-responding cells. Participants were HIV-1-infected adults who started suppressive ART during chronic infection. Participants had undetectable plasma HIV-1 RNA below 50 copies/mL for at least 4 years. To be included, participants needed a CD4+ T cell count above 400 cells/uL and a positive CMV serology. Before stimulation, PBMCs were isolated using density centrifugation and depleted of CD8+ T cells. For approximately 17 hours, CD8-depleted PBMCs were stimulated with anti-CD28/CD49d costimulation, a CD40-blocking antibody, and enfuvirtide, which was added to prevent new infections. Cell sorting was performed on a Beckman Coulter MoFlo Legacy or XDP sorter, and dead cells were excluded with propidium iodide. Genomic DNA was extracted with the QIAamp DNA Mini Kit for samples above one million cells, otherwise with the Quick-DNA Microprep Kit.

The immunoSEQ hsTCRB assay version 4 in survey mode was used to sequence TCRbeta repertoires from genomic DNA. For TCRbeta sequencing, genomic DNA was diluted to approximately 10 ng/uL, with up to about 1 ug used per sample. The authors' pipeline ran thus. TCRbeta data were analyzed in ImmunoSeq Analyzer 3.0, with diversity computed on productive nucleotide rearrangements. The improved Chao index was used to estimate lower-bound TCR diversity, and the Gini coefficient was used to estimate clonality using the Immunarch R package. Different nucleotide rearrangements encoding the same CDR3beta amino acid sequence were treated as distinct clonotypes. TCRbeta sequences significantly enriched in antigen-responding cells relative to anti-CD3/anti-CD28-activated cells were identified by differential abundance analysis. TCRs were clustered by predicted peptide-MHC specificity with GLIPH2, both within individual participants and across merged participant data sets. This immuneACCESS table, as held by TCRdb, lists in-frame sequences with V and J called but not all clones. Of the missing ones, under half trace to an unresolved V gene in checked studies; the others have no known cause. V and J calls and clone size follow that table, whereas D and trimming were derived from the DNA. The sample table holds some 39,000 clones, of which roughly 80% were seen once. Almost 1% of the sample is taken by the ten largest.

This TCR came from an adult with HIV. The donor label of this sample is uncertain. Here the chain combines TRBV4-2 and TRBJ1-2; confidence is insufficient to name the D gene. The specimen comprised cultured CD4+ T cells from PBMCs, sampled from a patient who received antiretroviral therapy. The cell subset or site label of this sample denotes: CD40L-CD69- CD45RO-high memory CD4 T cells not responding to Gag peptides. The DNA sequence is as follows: TGTGCCAGCAGCCAAGAAAAAACGGCTAACTATGGCTACACCTTC. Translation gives CASSQEKTANYGYTF.